This TCR beta chain appears in the sequencing data of a study of vaccination effects on CD4 cells after COVID-19. Some clones are missing from TCRdb's copy, which holds only in-frame ones; the method was immunoSEQ multiplex PCR. This sample yields roughly 70,000 clones, of which about 80% are seen a single time; 0.85% to 1% belongs to the top ten. Study-level results: Long after vaccination, the clones induced by infection and by vaccine shrank markedly in size.

There are 14 residues in the CDR3. Per germline, CDR1 KGHDR and CDR2 SFDVKD. Trimming removed 3 bases from V and 8 bases from J, with 15 bases in between. As regards this clone: Its target is unknown.

Pools of viral peptides were used by the ViraFEST assay to expand antigen-specific CD4+ T cells ahead of sequencing. An approximately ten-day culture period preceded the isolation of CD4+ T cells. All participants had two doses of either the BNT162b2 or mRNA-1273 vaccine. Vaccine recipients had no previous SARS-CoV-2 infection; their nucleocapsid antibodies were negative. IL-2 medium took the place of half the medium on both days 3 and 7. The input for sequencing was CD4+ T cells from PBMCs cultured with HCoV-OC43 spike peptides, taken after COVID-19 vaccination. The subset is: HCoV-OC43 spike overlapping peptide pool stimulation. The clonotype comes from a human donor who received a COVID-19 vaccine. The chain has TRBV24-1 and TRBJ1-2; D ambiguous. The CDR3 region is CATSDRLEDRGYTF. For the CDR3, the DNA is TGTGCCACCAGTGATCGACTGGAAGATAGGGGCTACACCTTC.